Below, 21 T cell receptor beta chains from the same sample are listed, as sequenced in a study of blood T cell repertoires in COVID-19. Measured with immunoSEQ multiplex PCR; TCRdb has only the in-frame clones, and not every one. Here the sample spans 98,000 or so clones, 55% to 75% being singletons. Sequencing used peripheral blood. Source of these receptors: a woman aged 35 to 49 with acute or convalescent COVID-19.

The CDR3 loop reads CASSLAGGVEQYF. The CDR3, as DNA: TGTGCCAGCAGCTTAGCAGGGGGAGTCGAGCAGTACTTC. The chain uses TRBV7-2 and TRBJ2-7; possible D gene TRBD1, 6 bases. V shed 0 bases and J shed 6 bases, with 9 bases lying between them. Germline values: CDR1 SGHTA, CDR2 FQGNSA. The CDR3 consists of 13 residues. The variable domain in full, with the rest retrieved from reference TRBV7-2 and TRBJ2-7, is GAGVSQSPSNKVTEKGKDVELRCDPISGHTALYWYRQSLGQGLEFLIYFQGNSAPDKSGLPSDRFSAERTGGSVSTLTIQRTQQEDSAVYLCASSLAGGVEQYFGPGTRLTVT.

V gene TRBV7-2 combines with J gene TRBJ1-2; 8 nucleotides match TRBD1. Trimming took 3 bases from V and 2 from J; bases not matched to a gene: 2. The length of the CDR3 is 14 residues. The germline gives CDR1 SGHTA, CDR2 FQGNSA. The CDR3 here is CASSLDRANYGYTF. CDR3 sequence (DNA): TGTGCCAGCAGCTTGGACAGGGCAAACTATGGCTACACCTTC.

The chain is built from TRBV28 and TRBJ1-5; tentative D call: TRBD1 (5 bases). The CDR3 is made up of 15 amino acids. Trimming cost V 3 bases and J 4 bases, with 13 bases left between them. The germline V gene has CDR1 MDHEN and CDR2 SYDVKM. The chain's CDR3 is CASSFPQAGNQPQHF. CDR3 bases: TGTGCCAGCAGTTTTCCACAGGCGGGGAATCAGCCCCAGCATTTT. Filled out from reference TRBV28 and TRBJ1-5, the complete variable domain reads DVKVTQSSRYLVKRTGEKVFLECVQDMDHENMFWYRQDPGLGLRLIYFSYDVKMKEKGDIPEGYSVSREKKERFSLILESASTNQTSMYLCASSFPQAGNQPQHFGDGTRLSIL.

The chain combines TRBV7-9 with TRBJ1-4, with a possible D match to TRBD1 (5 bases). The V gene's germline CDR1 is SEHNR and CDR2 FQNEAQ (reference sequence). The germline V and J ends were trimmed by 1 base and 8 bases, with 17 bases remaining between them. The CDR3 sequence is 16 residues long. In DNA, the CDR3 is TGTGCCAGCAGCTTAGTCGGGTCTCCTAAGGGGGAAAAACTGTTTTTT. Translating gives CASSLVGSPKGEKLFF.

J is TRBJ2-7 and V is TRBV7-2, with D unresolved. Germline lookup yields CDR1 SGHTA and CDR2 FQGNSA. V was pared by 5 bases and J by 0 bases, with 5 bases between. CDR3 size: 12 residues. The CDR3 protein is CASSLPSYEQYF. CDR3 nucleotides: TGTGCCAGCAGCCTTCCCTCCTACGAGCAGTACTTC.

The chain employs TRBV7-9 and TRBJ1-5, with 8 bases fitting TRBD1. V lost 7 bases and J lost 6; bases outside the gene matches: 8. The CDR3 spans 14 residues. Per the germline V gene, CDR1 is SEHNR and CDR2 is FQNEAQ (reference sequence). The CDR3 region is CASISDRVVQPQHF. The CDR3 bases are TGTGCCAGCATCTCGGACAGGGTGGTTCAGCCCCAGCATTTT.

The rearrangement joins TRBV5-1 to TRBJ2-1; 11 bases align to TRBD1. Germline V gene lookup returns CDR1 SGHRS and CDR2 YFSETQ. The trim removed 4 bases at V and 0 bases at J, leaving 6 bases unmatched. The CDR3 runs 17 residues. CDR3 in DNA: TGCGCCAGCAGCAGAACCGGGACAGGGGGCTCCTACAATGAGCAGTTCTTC. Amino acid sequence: CASSRTGTGGSYNEQFF.

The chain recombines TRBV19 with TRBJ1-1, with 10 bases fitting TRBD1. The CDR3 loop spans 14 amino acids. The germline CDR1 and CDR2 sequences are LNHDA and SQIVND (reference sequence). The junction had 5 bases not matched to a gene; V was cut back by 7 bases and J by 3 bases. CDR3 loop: CASTPTGGYTEAFF. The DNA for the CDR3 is TGTGCCAGTACCCCGACAGGGGGCTACACTGAAGCTTTCTTT. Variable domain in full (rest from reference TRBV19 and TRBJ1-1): DGGITQSPKYLFRKEGQNVTLSCEQNLNHDAMYWYRQDPGQGLRLIYYSQIVNDFQKGDIAEGYSVSREKKESFPLTVTSAQKNPTAFYLCASTPTGGYTEAFFGQGTRLTVV.

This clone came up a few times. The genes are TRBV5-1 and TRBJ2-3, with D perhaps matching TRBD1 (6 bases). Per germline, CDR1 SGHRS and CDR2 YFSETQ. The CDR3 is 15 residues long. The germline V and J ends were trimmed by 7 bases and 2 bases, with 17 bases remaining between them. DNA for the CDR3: TGCGCCAGCGGCCGACAGGTTGGCAACACAGATACGCAGTATTTT. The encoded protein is CASGRQVGNTDTQYF. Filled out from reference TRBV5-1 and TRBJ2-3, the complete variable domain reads KAGVTQTPRYLIKTRGQQVTLSCSPISGHRSVSWYQQTPGQGLQFLFEYFSETQRNKGNFPGRFSGRQFSNSRSEMNVSTLELGDSALYLCASGRQVGNTDTQYFGPGTRLTVL.

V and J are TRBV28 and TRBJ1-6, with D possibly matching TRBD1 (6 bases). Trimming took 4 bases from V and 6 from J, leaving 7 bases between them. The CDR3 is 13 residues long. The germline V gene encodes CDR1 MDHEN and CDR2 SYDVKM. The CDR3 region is CASSSDSNSPLHF. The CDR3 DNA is TGTGCCAGCAGTTCGGACAGTAATTCACCCCTCCACTTT.

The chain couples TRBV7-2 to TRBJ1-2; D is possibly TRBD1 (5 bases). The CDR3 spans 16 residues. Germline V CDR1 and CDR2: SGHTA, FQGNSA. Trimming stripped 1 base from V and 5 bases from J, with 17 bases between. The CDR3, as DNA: TGTGCCAGCAGCTTAGACCGACAGACATCCTATTATGGCTACACCTTC. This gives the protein CASSLDRQTSYYGYTF.

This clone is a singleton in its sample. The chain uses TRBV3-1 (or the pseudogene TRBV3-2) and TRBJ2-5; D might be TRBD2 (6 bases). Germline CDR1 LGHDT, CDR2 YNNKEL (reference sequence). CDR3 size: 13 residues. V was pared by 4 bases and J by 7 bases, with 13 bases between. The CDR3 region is CASSRRVGGTQYF. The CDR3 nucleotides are TGTGCCAGCAGCCGAAGGGTCGGGGGGACCCAGTACTTC.

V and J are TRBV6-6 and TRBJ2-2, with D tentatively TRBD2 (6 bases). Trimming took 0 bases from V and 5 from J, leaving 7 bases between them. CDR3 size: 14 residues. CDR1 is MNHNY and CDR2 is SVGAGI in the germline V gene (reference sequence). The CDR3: CASSYSEGTGELFF. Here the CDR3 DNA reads TGTGCCAGCAGTTACTCGGAGGGTACCGGGGAGCTGTTTTTT.

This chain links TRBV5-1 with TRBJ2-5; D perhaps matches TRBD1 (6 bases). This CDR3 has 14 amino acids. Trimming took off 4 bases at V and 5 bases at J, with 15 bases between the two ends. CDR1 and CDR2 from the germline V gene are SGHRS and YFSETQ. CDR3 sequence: CASSQTGLGETQYF. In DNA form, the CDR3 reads TGCGCCAGCAGCCAAACAGGGTTAGGGGAGACCCAGTACTTC.

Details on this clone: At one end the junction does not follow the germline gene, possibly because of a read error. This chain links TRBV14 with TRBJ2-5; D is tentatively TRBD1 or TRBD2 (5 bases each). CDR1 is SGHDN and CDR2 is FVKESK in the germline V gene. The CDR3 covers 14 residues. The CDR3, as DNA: TGTGCCAGCCGCCACAGGAGGTTGGAAGAGACCCAGTACTTC. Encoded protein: CASRHRRLEETQYF.

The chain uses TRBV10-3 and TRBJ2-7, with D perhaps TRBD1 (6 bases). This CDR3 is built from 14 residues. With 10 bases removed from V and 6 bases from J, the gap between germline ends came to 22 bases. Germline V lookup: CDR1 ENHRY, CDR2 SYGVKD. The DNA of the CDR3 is TGTGCCAGCTCCGAGAGGGGGAACCAGGGCGAGCAGTACTTC. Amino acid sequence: CASSERGNQGEQYF.

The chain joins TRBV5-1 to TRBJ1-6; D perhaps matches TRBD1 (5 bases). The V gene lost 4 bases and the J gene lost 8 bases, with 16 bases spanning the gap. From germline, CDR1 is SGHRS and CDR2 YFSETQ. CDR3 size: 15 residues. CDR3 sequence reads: CASSRGGGEDSPLHF. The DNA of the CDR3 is TGCGCCAGCAGCCGCGGGGGAGGGGAGGATTCACCCCTCCACTTT.

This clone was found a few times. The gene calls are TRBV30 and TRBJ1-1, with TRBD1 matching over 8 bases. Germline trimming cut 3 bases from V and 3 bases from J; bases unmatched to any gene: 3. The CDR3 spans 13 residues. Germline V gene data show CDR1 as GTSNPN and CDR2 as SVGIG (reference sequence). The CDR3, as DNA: TGTGCCTGGAGGGGACAGGTTCACACTGAAGCTTTCTTT. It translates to CAWRGQVHTEAFF.

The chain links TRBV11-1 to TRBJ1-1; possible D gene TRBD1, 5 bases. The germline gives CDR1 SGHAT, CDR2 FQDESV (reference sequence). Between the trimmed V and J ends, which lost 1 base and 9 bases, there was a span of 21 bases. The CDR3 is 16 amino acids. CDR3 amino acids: CASSLDDSIGQPKAFF. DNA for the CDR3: TGTGCCAGCAGCTTAGATGATTCGATTGGACAACCTAAAGCTTTCTTT.

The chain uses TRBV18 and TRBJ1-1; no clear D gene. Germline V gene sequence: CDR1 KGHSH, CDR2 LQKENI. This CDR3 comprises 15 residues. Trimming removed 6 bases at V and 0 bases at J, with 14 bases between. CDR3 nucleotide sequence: TGTGCCAGCTCCCGCAGGACTAACATGAACACTGAAGCTTTCTTT. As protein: CASSRRTNMNTEAFF.

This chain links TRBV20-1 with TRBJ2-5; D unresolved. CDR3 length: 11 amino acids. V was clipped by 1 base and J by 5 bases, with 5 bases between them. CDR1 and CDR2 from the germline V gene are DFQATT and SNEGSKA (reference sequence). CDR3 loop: CSARVRETQYF. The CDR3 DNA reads TGCAGTGCTAGAGTCAGGGAGACCCAGTACTTC.